The T cell receptor (beta chain) under discussion was sequenced for a study of cytomegalovirus exposure and HLA in healthy donors. The study ran its PCR with 60 Vbeta and 13 Jbeta primers. TCRdb keeps only in-frame clones here, not all; method: immunoSEQ multiplex PCR. The sample has about 200,000 clones, 70% to 80% seen once. This clone is a singleton in its sample. The CDR3 extends over 16 amino acids. CDR1 and CDR2 (germline): MGHRA, YSYEKL. Between the trimmed V and J ends, which lost 0 bases and 2 bases, there was a span of 11 bases. The sequence was collected from a woman aged 45-65 years in good health and CMV-seronegative. Sequenced input: PBMCs. The J gene is TRBJ1-5, the V gene TRBV4-1; no definite D call. The CDR3 nucleotides read TGCGCCAGCAGCCAAGACCCGGGGAATGGCAATCAGCCCCAGCATTTT. Protein: CASSQDPGNGNQPQHF.